This T cell receptor (beta chain) emerged from a study of T-cell reconstitution after alpha-beta-depleted transplantation in children. As for this clonotype: Its specificity is unknown.

The CDR3 runs to 14 residues. The germline V gene has CDR1 MGHRA and CDR2 YSYEKL. Trimming pared 6 bases from V and 0 bases from J, leaving 9 bases between. Study-wide findings and caveats: Reportedly, only several hundred clones from non-depleted graft cells drove alpha-beta T-cell counts at about two months. T-cell counts and diversity at one year post-transplant came mainly from newly produced T cells. The high TCRbeta diversity at day 60 in some patients came from surviving recipient T cells and thymic progenitors.

Unique molecular identifiers were incorporated into the prepared TCRbeta library. TCRdb used MiXCR to reprocess the PCR reads, holding one entry per CDR3 protein. The data show 300,000 to 350,000 distinct CDR3 sequences, approximately 23% seen once. The sample in question was PBMCs, mostly from graft donor cells, obtained 180 days after TCRalphabeta/CD19-depleted stem cell transplant. This sequence was found in a male patient between 5 and 17 years old who had a stem cell transplant for acute lymphoblastic leukemia, so the T cells may come from the graft donor. V and J are TRBV4-1 and TRBJ1-5; D gene ambiguous. CDR3 in amino acids: CASSWTASNQPQHF. For the CDR3, the DNA is TGCGCCAGCAGTTGGACCGCTAGCAATCAGCCCCAGCATTTT.